The 20 T cell receptor beta chains presented below share a single source sample, sequenced in a study of shared clonotypes between healthy human individuals. Here immunoSEQ multiplex PCR was the method, and the copy in TCRdb shows in-frame clones only, minus some. This sample has a few million clones, with approximately 95% found just once. Sequenced sample: naive CD4+ T cells from PBMCs. The subset is: CD45RA+ positively selected. These TCRs come from a man aged 18 to 30 in good health. Some clones in this sample may be carry-over from other donors' samples.

The chain has TRBV19 and TRBJ1-4, with D perhaps matching TRBD1 (5 bases). The V end lost 3 bases, the J end lost 2 bases, and 13 bases lay between the germline ends. CDR3 size: 16 residues. The germline CDR1 and CDR2 sequences are LNHDA and SQIVND (reference sequence). The CDR3 reads CASSITGTGTNEKLFF. The CDR3 DNA sequence: TGTGCCAGTAGTATCACCGGGACCGGGACTAATGAAAAACTGTTTTTT.

This chain links TRBV29-1 with TRBJ2-6; 9 positions match TRBD1. Looked up from germline, CDR1 is SQVTM and CDR2 is ANQGSEA. V was pared by 4 bases and J by 2 bases, with 6 bases of the junction left unmatched. This CDR3 is 16 amino acids long. The chain's CDR3 is CSVVQGALTGANVLTF. CDR3 sequence (DNA): TGCAGCGTTGTACAGGGGGCGTTAACTGGGGCCAACGTCCTGACTTTC.

The genes are TRBV18 and TRBJ2-7; a possible D gene is TRBD1 (6 bases). The CDR3 covers 16 residues. Trimming cost V 5 bases and J 3 bases, with 20 bases left between them. Germline-derived CDR1 and CDR2 are KGHSH and LQKENI. The CDR3 sequence: CASSFRPWTVNYEQYF. The CDR3 DNA follows: TGTGCCAGCTCATTTCGCCCTTGGACAGTTAACTACGAGCAGTACTTC.

The chain is built from TRBV29-1 and TRBJ1-1, with TRBD1 matching over 12 bases. This CDR3 region has 15 residues. CDR1 is SQVTM and CDR2 is ANQGSEA in the germline V gene. The CDR3 coding sequence is TGCAGTGTACTGGGACAGGGGGCTCCGAACACTGAAGCTTTCTTT. This translates into CSVLGQGAPNTEAFF.

A word on this clone: This CDR3 is also generated by other DNA sequences in the sample. The V call is TRBV7-3, the J call TRBJ2-2; D is unresolved. Germline values: CDR1 SGHTA, CDR2 FQGTGA. This CDR3 contains 12 residues. The germline V and J ends were trimmed by 5 bases and 4 bases, with 5 bases remaining between them. This CDR3 reads CASSPSTGELFF. As DNA, the CDR3 is TGTGCCAGCAGCCCGTCCACCGGGGAGCTGTTTTTT.

The CDR3 reads CASSQKSGGTGELFF. CDR3 sequence (DNA): TGTGCCAGCAGCCAGAAAAGCGGCGGTACGGGGGAGCTGTTTTTT. The J gene is TRBJ2-2, the V gene TRBV4-2; TRBD2 might be the D (5 bases). Trimming stripped 3 bases from V and 8 bases from J, with 16 bases between. In germline, CDR1 is LGHNA, CDR2 YNFKEQ. This CDR3 contains 15 residues.

The CDR3 DNA reads as TGCGCCAGCAGCCAAGGGCTCTCCAATCAGCCCCAGCATTTT. This gives the protein CASSQGLSNQPQHF. The rearrangement uses TRBV5-1 and TRBJ1-5, with D hard to call. This CDR3 contains 14 residues. With 4 bases removed from V and 3 bases from J, the gap between germline ends came to 11 bases. Per germline, CDR1 SGHRS and CDR2 YFSETQ.

This chain uses TRBV28 with TRBJ2-5; TRBD1 matches at 9 bases. Germline CDR1 MDHEN, CDR2 SYDVKM. The V gene end was trimmed by 6 bases and the J gene end by 5 bases; junction bases not matched to a gene: 13. The CDR3 has 16 amino acids. This CDR3 is CASSKQGARFKETQYF. The CDR3 DNA sequence: TGTGCCAGCAGCAAACAGGGGGCGCGTTTTAAGGAGACCCAGTACTTC.

This clone was seen just once. The chain joins TRBV10-3 to TRBJ2-3, with TRBD2 matching over 11 bases. The CDR3 spans 16 residues. The ends lost 5 bases at V and 2 bases at J; junction bases unmatched: 6. Germline V gives CDR1 ENHRY, CDR2 SYGVKD. CDR3 protein: CAISSGTSGNTDTQYF. The CDR3 DNA sequence: TGTGCCATCAGTTCAGGGACTAGCGGTAACACAGATACGCAGTATTTT.

This sequence joins TRBV2 and TRBJ2-2; no clear D. This CDR3 comprises 13 residues. CDR1 is SNHLY and CDR2 is FYNNEI in the germline V gene. V lost 5 bases and J 4 bases, leaving 8 bases between the germline ends. The DNA of the CDR3 is TGTGCCAGCAGTCCAGAGGTCACCGGGGAGCTGTTTTTT. It yields the protein CASSPEVTGELFF. The whole variable domain, filled in from reference TRBV2 and TRBJ2-2, reads EPEVTQTPSHQVTQMGQEVILRCVPISNHLYFYWYRQILGQKVEFLVSFYNNEISEKSEIFDDQFSVERPDGSNFTLKIRSTKLEDSAMYFCASSPEVTGELFFGEGSRLTVL.

This sequence joins TRBV28 and TRBJ2-1; D not certain. Trimming removed 6 bases at V and 7 bases at J, with 16 bases between. The CDR3 extends over 14 amino acids. CDR1 and CDR2 (germline): MDHEN, SYDVKM. CDR3 amino acids: CASSPNLIVNEQFF. The CDR3 region has the DNA TGTGCCAGCAGCCCTAACTTGATCGTGAATGAGCAGTTCTTC.

The chain recombines TRBV11-1 with TRBJ1-1; D is uncertain. This CDR3 is 15 amino acids long. The germline CDR1 and CDR2 sequences are SGHAT and FQDESV (reference sequence). Trimming pared 5 bases from V and 1 base from J, leaving 14 bases between. Here the CDR3 DNA reads TGTGCCAGCAGCCGTACGGGCCTCGGGAACACTGAAGCTTTCTTT. This translates into CASSRTGLGNTEAFF.

The chain recombines TRBV28 with TRBJ1-1; TRBD1 matches at 9 bases. Germline CDR1 reads MDHEN; CDR2 reads SYDVKM. This CDR3 contains 16 residues. V was pared by 6 bases and J by 1 base, with 9 bases of the junction left unmatched. The CDR3 region is CASRLLPGQGNTEAFF. CDR3 coding DNA: TGTGCCAGCAGATTACTACCGGGACAGGGGAACACTGAAGCTTTCTTT.

This clone was counted a single time. The chain has TRBV5-1 and TRBJ1-2; D not certain. Germline CDR1 and CDR2: SGHRS and YFSETQ. CDR3 length equals 15 residues. The V end was cut by 0 bases, the J end by 8 bases, with 17 bases between. CDR3 residues: CASSLAARPEVGYTF. DNA for the CDR3: TGCGCCAGCAGCTTGGCCGCGCGACCAGAGGTCGGCTACACCTTC. Filled out from reference TRBV5-1 and TRBJ1-2, the complete variable domain reads KAGVTQTPRYLIKTRGQQVTLSCSPISGHRSVSWYQQTPGQGLQFLFEYFSETQRNKGNFPGRFSGRQFSNSRSEMNVSTLELGDSALYLCASSLAARPEVGYTFGSGTRLTVV.

The V and J genes are TRBV6-6 and TRBJ1-5; tentatively, D is TRBD1 (5 bases). The CDR3 is 14 amino acids. In germline, CDR1 is MNHNY, CDR2 SVGAGI (reference sequence). Trimming cost V 6 bases and J 5 bases, with 14 bases left between them. The CDR3 sequence: CASRVGRGHQPQHF. Written as DNA, the CDR3 is TGTGCCAGCAGGGTGGGCCGGGGCCATCAGCCCCAGCATTTT.

This chain joins TRBV4-3 and TRBJ1-4, with 8 nucleotides matching TRBD1. Germline V lookup: CDR1 LGHNA, CDR2 YSLEER. The length of the CDR3 is 18 residues. V trimming: 0 bases; J trimming: 8 bases; junction bases outside the gene matches: 14. The CDR3 sequence: CASSQEAGWTGRVEKLFF. The CDR3 nucleotides read TGCGCCAGCAGCCAAGAGGCGGGGTGGACAGGGCGAGTCGAAAAACTGTTTTTT.

CDR3 nucleotides: TGTGCCAGCAGCTTGTCCGGGGCCGGAGAGACCCAGTACTTC. Its protein is CASSLSGAGETQYF. The chain couples TRBV11-3 to TRBJ2-5, with D perhaps matching TRBD1 or TRBD2 (5 bases each). Trimming left V 3 bases short and J 4 bases short, with 12 bases between. The V gene's germline CDR1 is SGHNT and CDR2 YENEEA. This CDR3 spans 14 amino acids.

The chain has TRBV4-1 and TRBJ1-2; no definite D call. The CDR3 is made up of 12 amino acids. Trimming shortened V by 2 bases and J by 2 bases, and 3 bases separated the two germline ends. Germline assignment: CDR1 MGHRA and CDR2 YSYEKL. The CDR3 sequence: CASSQNNYGYTF. In DNA form, the CDR3 reads TGCGCCAGCAGCCAAAACAACTATGGCTACACCTTC.

The chain is built from TRBV28 and TRBJ2-7; D may match TRBD1 or TRBD2 (5 bases each). The germline V gene has CDR1 MDHEN and CDR2 SYDVKM. The CDR3 has 14 amino acids. V was trimmed by 1 base and J by 3 bases, leaving 10 bases between them. The CDR3 sequence: CASSLSGRSYEQYF. For the CDR3, the DNA is TGTGCCAGCAGTTTATCGGGACGGAGCTACGAGCAGTACTTC.

This chain links TRBV27 with TRBJ1-1; 7 bases are a match to TRBD1. Per the germline V gene, CDR1 is MNHEY and CDR2 is SMNVEV (reference sequence). This CDR3 contains 16 residues. V trimming: 3 bases; J trimming: 4 bases; junction bases outside the gene matches: 11. DNA of the CDR3: TGTGCCAGCAGTTTGCGACAGGGAAGGATCGGCACTGAAGCTTTCTTT. It codes for CASSLRQGRIGTEAFF.